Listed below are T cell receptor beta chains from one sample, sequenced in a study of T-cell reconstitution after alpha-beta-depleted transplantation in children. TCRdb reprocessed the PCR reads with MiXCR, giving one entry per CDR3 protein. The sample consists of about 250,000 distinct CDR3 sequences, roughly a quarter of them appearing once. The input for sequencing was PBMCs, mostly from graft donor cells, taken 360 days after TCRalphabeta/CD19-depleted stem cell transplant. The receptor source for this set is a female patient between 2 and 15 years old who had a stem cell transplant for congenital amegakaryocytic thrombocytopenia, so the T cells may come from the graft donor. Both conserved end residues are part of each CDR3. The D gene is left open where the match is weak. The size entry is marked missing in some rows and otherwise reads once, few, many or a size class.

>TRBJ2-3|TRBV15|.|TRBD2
TGTGCCACCAGCAGATTCGGGATTGGGAGGGCCATCACAGATACGCAGTATTTT
CATSRFGIGRAITDTQYF
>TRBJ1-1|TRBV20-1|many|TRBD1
TGCAGTGCAAACGACAGGGGAAATGAAGCTTTCTTT
CSANDRGNEAFF
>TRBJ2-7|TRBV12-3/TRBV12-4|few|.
TGTGCCAGCGGGCGGACAGCCCCCTACGAGCAGTACTTC
CASGRTAPYEQYF
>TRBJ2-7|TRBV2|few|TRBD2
TGTGCCAGCAGTTTGGCCGGAAAGACTAGCGGGAGGGTCCACGAGCAGTACTTC
CASSLAGKTSGRVHEQYF
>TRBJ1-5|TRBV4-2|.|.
TGTGCCAGCAGCCGCGTCGGTCGATATCAGCCCCAGCATTTT
CASSRVGRYQPQHF
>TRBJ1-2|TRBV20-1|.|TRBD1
TGCAGTGCTGGGACAGTTTATGGCTACACCTTC
CSAGTVYGYTF
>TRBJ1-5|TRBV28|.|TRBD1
TGTGCCAGCAGTCGGGACAGGGGAGGCGGTCAGCCCCAGCATTTT
CASSRDRGGGQPQHF
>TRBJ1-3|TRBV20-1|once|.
TGCAGTGCTACGATCGACTTCTCTGGAAACACCATATATTTT
CSATIDFSGNTIYF
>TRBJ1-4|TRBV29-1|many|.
TGCAGCGTTGCGCAGGGTTGGGAAAAACTGTTTTTT
CSVAQGWEKLFF
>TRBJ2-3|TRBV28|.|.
TGTGCCAGCAGCCTCCGAATCCCCTCGGTTTCTAGCTCGACAGATACGCAGTATTTT
CASSLRIPSVSSSTDTQYF
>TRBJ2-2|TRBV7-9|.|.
TGTGCCAGCAAGGACGGGACGAACACCGGGGAGCTGTTTTTT
CASKDGTNTGELFF
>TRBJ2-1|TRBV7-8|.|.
TGTGCCAGCAGCCAGGGGGGGACGCGTGACAATGAGCAGTTCTTC
CASSQGGTRDNEQFF
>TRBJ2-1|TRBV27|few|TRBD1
TGTGCCAGCAGTTTAGGGACAGGGGGCTTCAATGAGCAGTTCTTC
CASSLGTGGFNEQFF
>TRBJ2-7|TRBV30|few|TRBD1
TGTGCCTGGGACCCCGGGACAGATTCCTACGAGCAGTACTTC
CAWDPGTDSYEQYF
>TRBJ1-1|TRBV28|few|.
TGTGCCAGCAGTGACAGTGAGGGCATGAACACTGAAGCTTTCTTT
CASSDSEGMNTEAFF
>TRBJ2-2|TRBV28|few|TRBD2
TGTGCCAGCAACCTAGCGGGGCCCAACACCGGGGAGCTGTTTTTT
CASNLAGPNTGELFF
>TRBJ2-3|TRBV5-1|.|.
TGCGCCAGCAGCTTGGCTATTGGTGGTTCCACTAGCACAGAGACGCAGTATTTT
CASSLAIGGSTSTETQYF
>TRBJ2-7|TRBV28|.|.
TGTGCCAGCAGTCCAAACATCCCCGGCTCCTACGAGCAGTACTTC
CASSPNIPGSYEQYF
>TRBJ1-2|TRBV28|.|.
TGTGCCAGCAGTTTTAGAGGTAGCCCGGGCGCGAGTTGGGTGCGAGGCTACACCTTC
CASSFRGSPGASWVRGYTF
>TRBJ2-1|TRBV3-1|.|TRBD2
TGTGCCAGCAGCCAAACCGGGACTATGGACAATGAGCAGTTCTTC
CASSQTGTMDNEQFF
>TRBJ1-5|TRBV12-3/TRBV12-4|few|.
TGTGCCAGCAGAAAGGCATATCATCAGCCCCAGCATTTT
CASRKAYHQPQHF
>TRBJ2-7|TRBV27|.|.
TGTGCCAGCAGTTTTTTTCACGGGTACGAGCAGTACTTC
CASSFFHGYEQYF
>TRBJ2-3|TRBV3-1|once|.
TGTGCCAGCAGCCAAATGGGCCTTAGCACAGATACGCAGTATTTT
CASSQMGLSTDTQYF
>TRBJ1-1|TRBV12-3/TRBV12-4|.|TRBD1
TGTGCCAGCAGTCCGGCTATCGACAGGGGAGGCACTGAAGCTTTCTTT
CASSPAIDRGGTEAFF
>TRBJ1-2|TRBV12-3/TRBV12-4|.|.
TGTGCCAGCAGTCCCACGAGTTGGGCCGGGGGCTACACCTTC
CASSPTSWAGGYTF
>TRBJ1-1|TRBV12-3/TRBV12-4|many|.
TGTGCCAGCAGGGATAACAGGGTTCCTGAAGCTTTCTTT
CASRDNRVPEAFF
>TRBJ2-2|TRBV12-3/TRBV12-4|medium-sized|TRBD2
TGTGCCAGCAGCCTTGATAGCGGGGGGATGACCGGGGAGCTGTTTTTT
CASSLDSGGMTGELFF
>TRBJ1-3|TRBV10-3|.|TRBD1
TGTGCCATCAGTGCGACAGGGGCTGGAAACACCATATATTTT
CAISATGAGNTIYF
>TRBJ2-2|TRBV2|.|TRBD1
TGTGCCAGCAGCCGGACAGGGCTCACCGGGGAGCTGTTTTTT
CASSRTGLTGELFF
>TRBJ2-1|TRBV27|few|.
TGTGCCAGCAGTTTTTTGGAGGGGCGGAATGAGCAGTTCTTC
CASSFLEGRNEQFF
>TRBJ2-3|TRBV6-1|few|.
TGTGCCAGCACGTCTAGCGGCACAGATACGCAGTATTTT
CASTSSGTDTQYF
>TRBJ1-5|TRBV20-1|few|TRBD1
TGCAGTGCCTTGGGACAGGGAAAGGTTTTCGGCAATCAGCCCCAGCATTTT
CSALGQGKVFGNQPQHF
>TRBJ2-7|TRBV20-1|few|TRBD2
TGCAGTGTTGGACTGACTAGCGGGTCCTACGAGCAGTACTTC
CSVGLTSGSYEQYF
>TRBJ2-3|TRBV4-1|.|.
TGCGCCAGCAGCCAAGATAACGGAAAACTCACAGATACGCAGTATTTT
CASSQDNGKLTDTQYF
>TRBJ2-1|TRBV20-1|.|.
TGCAGTGCTAGTGAAGACACTCGCTATCGGAACAATGAGCAGTTCTTC
CSASEDTRYRNNEQFF
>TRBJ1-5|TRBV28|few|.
TGTGCCAGCAGTTTTCAGTCAAGAAATCAGCCCCAGCATTTT
CASSFQSRNQPQHF
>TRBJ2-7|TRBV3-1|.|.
TGTGCCAGCAGGCCGTCCGGGTCCTCCTACGAGCAGTACTTC
CASRPSGSSYEQYF
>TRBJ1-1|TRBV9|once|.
TGTGCCAGCAGTGGGGCCTTCACTGAAGCTTTCTTT
CASSGAFTEAFF
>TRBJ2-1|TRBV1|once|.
TGCACCAGCAGCCAGGAGAAGGTTTGGGACCATCCCTACAATGAGCAGTTCTTC
CTSSQEKVWDHPYNEQFF
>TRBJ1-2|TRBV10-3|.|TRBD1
TGTGCCATCAGTGAATACCGGGACAGGGGGCGCTGGGGCTATGGCTACACCTTC
CAISEYRDRGRWGYGYTF
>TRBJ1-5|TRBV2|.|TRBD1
TGTGCCAGCAGTGTCGGATTTCAGGGGGCGCAGCCCCAGCATTTT
CASSVGFQGAQPQHF
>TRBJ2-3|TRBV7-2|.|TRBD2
TGTGCCAGCAGCCTAGCGGTGATAAGCACAGATACGCAGTATTTT
CASSLAVISTDTQYF
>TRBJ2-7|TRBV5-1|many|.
TGCGCCAGCAGCTTGGGGGACAACACCTACGAGCAGTACTTC
CASSLGDNTYEQYF
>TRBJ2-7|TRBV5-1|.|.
TGCGCCAGCAGCAATTTTCTCGTCTCCTACGAGCAGTACTTC
CASSNFLVSYEQYF